The 19 T cell receptor beta chains below come from one sample, sequenced in a study of CD8 T cells in Susac syndrome. RNA totalling about 0.5 to 1 ug underwent reverse transcription with random hexamers. Each CDR3 protein gets one entry after TCRdb re-called the immunoSEQ multiplex PCR reads with MiXCR. This table has about 300,000 distinct CDR3 sequences, approximately 85% appearing once. Sequenced input: CD8+ T cells from PBMCs. Receptor source: a human donor with multiple sclerosis.

CDR3 DNA sequence: TGTGCCAGCAGTTTAGCGTGGTTGGGAAATGAGGATCAGCCCCAGCATTTT. It encodes CASSLAWLGNEDQPQHF. The V and J genes are TRBV12-3 or TRBV12-4 and TRBJ1-5; D is uncertain. Trimming cost V 0 bases and J 5 bases, with 17 bases left between them. This CDR3 is 17 amino acids long.

J is TRBJ1-2 and V is TRBV28; 8 positions match TRBD1. Germline V gives CDR1 MDHEN, CDR2 SYDVKM. The ends lost 0 bases at V and 6 bases at J; junction bases unmatched: 9. This CDR3 region has 16 residues. The CDR3 nucleotides are TGTGCCAGCAGTTTATGGGGGGACAGGACCAATAATGGCTACACCTTC. This encodes CASSLWGDRTNNGYTF.

For the CDR3, the DNA is TGTGCCAGCTATAGCGGGCTGAGCTCCTACAATGAGCAGTTCTTC. It yields the protein CASYSGLSSYNEQFF. The chain joins TRBV12-3 or TRBV12-4 to TRBJ2-1; 7 nucleotides line up with TRBD2. There are 15 residues in the CDR3. V gave up 8 bases and J gave up 0 bases; unmatched junction bases: 7.

V usage is TRBV7-3 and J usage is TRBJ2-3, with 7 bases that match TRBD2. Germline lookup yields CDR1 SGHTA and CDR2 FQGTGA. The ends lost 3 bases at V and 1 base at J; junction bases unmatched: 4. The CDR3 runs 15 residues. The CDR3 protein is CASSFGLGGTDTQYF. CDR3 DNA sequence: TGTGCCAGCAGCTTCGGACTAGGGGGCACAGATACGCAGTATTTT.

In its sample, this clonotype was seen once. The chain has TRBV6-2 or TRBV6-3 and TRBJ1-1; the D is unclear. Trimming shortened V by 2 bases and J by 6 bases, and 7 bases separated the two germline ends. Germline CDR1 MNHEY, CDR2 SVGEGT. The CDR3 has 12 residues. The DNA of the CDR3 is TGTGCCAGCAGTTACGAATATTCTGAAGCTTTCTTT. It codes for CASSYEYSEAFF.

The chain has TRBV19 and TRBJ1-2, with D perhaps TRBD1 (6 bases). CDR3 size: 14 residues. CDR1 is LNHDA and CDR2 is SQIVND in the germline V gene (reference sequence). The germline V and J ends were trimmed by 6 bases and 4 bases, with 15 bases remaining between them. CDR3 in DNA: TGTGCCAGTAGCGGCGGACAGAGAGGCTATGGCTACACCTTC. This translates into CASSGGQRGYGYTF.

The chain employs TRBV6-2 or TRBV6-3 and TRBJ2-7, with TRBD2 identical over 8 bases. V was pared by 4 bases and J by 1 base, with 6 bases of the junction left unmatched. Germline CDR1 is MNHEY and CDR2 is SVGEGT. The CDR3 sequence is 15 residues long. CDR3 sequence reads: CASSSPGGESYEQYF. The CDR3 DNA reads TGTGCCAGCAGTTCACCGGGAGGGGAGTCCTACGAGCAGTACTTC.

The chain carries TRBV10-3 and TRBJ2-1; the D gene could be TRBD1 or TRBD2 (5 bases each). The CDR3 is 14 amino acids. V was cut by 0 bases and J by 10 bases, with 13 bases left in between. Germline V CDR1 and CDR2: ENHRY, SYGVKD. CDR3 sequence reads: CAISESGEFWEQFF. The CDR3 region has the DNA TGTGCCATCAGTGAGTCGGGGGAATTTTGGGAGCAGTTCTTC.

The chain is built from TRBV28 and TRBJ2-2, with D uncertain. This CDR3 is 16 amino acids long. The germline V gene encodes CDR1 MDHEN and CDR2 SYDVKM. The V end lost 5 bases, the J end lost 2 bases, and 15 bases lay between the germline ends. The CDR3 region has the DNA TGTGCCAGCAGTCCCCTCCAGGTGGGCAACACCGGGGAGCTGTTTTTT. Its protein product is CASSPLQVGNTGELFF. The whole variable domain, filled in from reference TRBV28 and TRBJ2-2, reads DVKVTQSSRYLVKRTGEKVFLECVQDMDHENMFWYRQDPGLGLRLIYFSYDVKMKEKGDIPEGYSVSREKKERFSLILESASTNQTSMYLCASSPLQVGNTGELFFGEGSRLTVL.

The V gene is TRBV11-2, the J gene TRBJ2-7; D may be TRBD1 (5 bases). With 1 base removed from V and 4 bases from J, the gap between germline ends came to 11 bases. Germline loops: CDR1 SGHAT, CDR2 FQNNGV. The CDR3 is made up of 14 amino acids. The DNA of the CDR3 is TGTGCCAGCAGCTTAGGGCAGGGCCGGTACGAGCAGTACTTC. The encoded protein is CASSLGQGRYEQYF.

This clonotype appeared a single time. The gene calls are TRBV29-1 and TRBJ1-2; possibly TRBD1 for D (6 bases). The CDR3 has 14 residues. Germline CDR1 and CDR2: SQVTM and ANQGSEA. V lost 4 bases, J lost 4 bases, and 16 bases lay in between. The CDR3, as DNA: TGCAGCGTTGGAGGGGGGGCGCAACGCTATGGCTACACCTTC. This codes for CSVGGGAQRYGYTF.

This chain joins TRBV9 and TRBJ1-2; 9 nucleotides agree with TRBD1. Germline V gene lookup returns CDR1 SGDLS and CDR2 YYNGEE. This CDR3 contains 15 residues. V lost 2 bases, J lost 4 bases, and 6 bases stayed unmatched. CDR3 sequence reads: CASSVWDRVVYGYTF. DNA of the CDR3: TGTGCCAGCAGCGTCTGGGACAGGGTCGTCTATGGCTACACCTTC.

The rearrangement uses TRBV5-1 and TRBJ2-1; D might be TRBD2 (5 bases). Per the germline V gene, CDR1 is SGHRS and CDR2 is YFSETQ. With 1 base removed from V and 4 bases from J, the gap between germline ends came to 24 bases. The CDR3 sequence is 19 residues long. As DNA, the CDR3 is TGCGCCAGCAGCTTGCCGCTAGCAGAAGCCGCCCTAAAATACAATGAGCAGTTCTTC. Translated, it gives CASSLPLAEAALKYNEQFF.

This rearrangement joins TRBV4-1 to TRBJ1-4, with TRBD1 matching 9 bases. The V gene's germline CDR1 is MGHRA and CDR2 YSYEKL. J lost 8 bases, V lost 4 bases, and 11 bases had no gene match. The CDR3 loop spans 16 amino acids. In nucleotides, the CDR3 is TGCGCCAGCAGCCCACGGCCCGGACAGGGGAGAGAAAAACTGTTTTTT. This encodes CASSPRPGQGREKLFF.

This rearrangement joins TRBV18 to TRBJ1-3; D is unclear. This CDR3 region has 16 residues. CDR1 is KGHSH and CDR2 is LQKENI in the germline V gene. V dropped 5 bases and J dropped 2 bases, with 16 bases sitting between them. The CDR3 loop reads CASSVAGSSPGNTIYF. The CDR3 DNA sequence: TGTGCCAGCTCAGTCGCGGGGTCGTCCCCTGGAAACACCATATATTTT. The full variable domain, with the rest looked up from reference TRBV18 and TRBJ1-3, is NAGVMQNPRHLVRRRGQEARLRCSPMKGHSHVYWYRQLPEEGLKFMVYLQKENIIDESGMPKERFSAEFPKEGPSILRIQQVVRGDSAAYFCASSVAGSSPGNTIYFGEGSWLTVV.

The J gene is TRBJ2-1, the V gene TRBV2; D may be TRBD2 (5 bases). Trimming removed 4 bases from V and 0 bases from J, with 10 bases in between. The germline V gene encodes CDR1 SNHLY and CDR2 FYNNEI. The length of the CDR3 is 15 residues. DNA of the CDR3: TGTGCCAGCAGTGGGGAGCCTAGCTCCTACAATGAGCAGTTCTTC. This encodes CASSGEPSSYNEQFF.

The chain carries TRBV28 and TRBJ2-1; no clear D. The CDR3 sequence is 14 residues long. CDR1 MDHEN and CDR2 SYDVKM come from the germline V gene. The ends were cut back, 2 bases at V and 7 bases at J, with 12 bases in the middle. CDR3 DNA: TGTGCCAGCAGTTTAATGAGTCGAGGTAATGAGCAGTTCTTC. Translation gives CASSLMSRGNEQFF.

This sequence joins TRBV30 and TRBJ1-2; TRBD1 matches 7 bases. This CDR3 is built from 14 residues. V lost 3 bases and J lost 4; bases outside the gene matches: 8. Germline values: CDR1 GTSNPN, CDR2 SVGIG (reference sequence). This CDR3 is CAWSPTGISYGYTF. In DNA form, the CDR3 reads TGTGCCTGGAGCCCGACAGGGATTAGCTATGGCTACACCTTC.

This sequence joins TRBV27 and TRBJ2-7; D is ambiguous. Trimming cost V 5 bases and J 2 bases, with 13 bases left between them. The CDR3 runs 14 residues. Looked up from germline, CDR1 is MNHEY and CDR2 is SMNVEV (reference sequence). CDR3 coding DNA: TGTGCCAGCAGTCCCTTCCTGGGCCCCTACGAGCAGTACTTC. It yields the protein CASSPFLGPYEQYF.